The subject of this entry is one T cell receptor beta chain. These data belong to a study of OX40 agonist ivuxolimab in advanced cancers. Study context: Eligibility admitted prior anti-PD-1, anti-PD-L1 or anti-CTLA-4 therapy; approximately 40% had some.

Data came from immunoSEQ multiplex PCR; TCRdb stores just in-frame clones and leaves some out. The table records 65,000 to 75,000 clones, about 83% of them present only once. The timepoints at which blood was sampled were baseline, cycle 4 day 1, and cycle 7 day 1. Sequencing was performed on CD4+ or CD8+ T cells sorted from blood, taken in a trial of the OX40 agonist ivuxolimab. The receptor's source is an adult with an advanced solid tumor such as melanoma, head and neck, liver or kidney cancer.

CDR3 region: CASSVGDGRATDTQYF. The CDR3 bases are TGTGCCAGCAGCGTAGGGGACGGGAGGGCCACAGATACGCAGTATTTT. The chain combines TRBV9 with TRBJ2-3; 8 bases line up with TRBD2. The CDR3 spans 16 residues. Looked up from germline, CDR1 is SGDLS and CDR2 is YYNGEE. V shed 0 bases and J 2 bases; nucleotides not matched to a gene: 5.